These T cell receptor beta chains were read from a single sample in a study of early T cells in non-severe SARS-CoV-2 infection. TCRdb processed the 5' RACE reads anew with MiXCR; each CDR3 protein has one entry. The profile shows over 25,000 distinct CDR3 sequences, approximately 5.2% of them singletons. Specimen: whole blood. Receptors were obtained from an adult who was a healthcare worker with PCR-confirmed SARS-CoV-2 infection or an uninfected control (not recorded which). The CDR3 runs from the conserved cysteine through the conserved F or W. The order of the fields is V gene, clone size, D gene, CDR3 length, J gene, CDR3 DNA, CDR3 protein. The D gene is left open where the match is weak. Size values are once, few and many counts, or a class for expanded clones, and some rows have none.

v_gene: TRBV7-9
abundance: NA
d_gene: NA
len: 13
j_gene: TRBJ1-6
CDR3nt: TGTGCCAGCAGCCGGGACGGCAATTCACCCCTCCACTTT
CDR3aa: CASSRDGNSPLHF

v_gene: TRBV19
abundance: few
d_gene: NA
len: 15
j_gene: TRBJ1-1
CDR3nt: TGTGCCAGTAGTACCCTGGACAGCCCGAACACTGAAGCTTTCTTT
CDR3aa: CASSTLDSPNTEAFF

v_gene: TRBV28
abundance: many
d_gene: TRBD1
len: 14
j_gene: TRBJ1-3
CDR3nt: TGTGCCAGCAGACAAGGACAGGTTGGAAACACCATATATTTT
CDR3aa: CASRQGQVGNTIYF

v_gene: TRBV20-1
abundance: few
d_gene: TRBD2
len: 14
j_gene: TRBJ2-7
CDR3nt: TGCAGTGCGCTGGAACTAGCGGGGGGATTCGAGCAGTACTTC
CDR3aa: CSALELAGGFEQYF

v_gene: TRBV5-1
abundance: many
d_gene: NA
len: 14
j_gene: TRBJ2-7
CDR3nt: TGCGCCAGCAGCTTGGCCCCGGGCGGCTACGAGCAGTACTTC
CDR3aa: CASSLAPGGYEQYF

v_gene: TRBV9
abundance: NA
d_gene: TRBD1
len: 15
j_gene: TRBJ2-2
CDR3nt: TGTGCCAGCAGCATCGGGACAGGACCCACCGGGGAGCTGTTTTTT
CDR3aa: CASSIGTGPTGELFF

v_gene: TRBV7-8
abundance: many
d_gene: NA
len: 13
j_gene: TRBJ1-6
CDR3nt: TGTGCCAGCAGCTTAGATCGGGATTCACCCCTCCACTTT
CDR3aa: CASSLDRDSPLHF

v_gene: TRBV18
abundance: few
d_gene: NA
len: 12
j_gene: TRBJ2-1
CDR3nt: TGTGCCAGCTCACCAACCCTAAAGGAGCAGTTCTTC
CDR3aa: CASSPTLKEQFF

v_gene: TRBV7-2
abundance: NA
d_gene: TRBD2
len: 15
j_gene: TRBJ2-5
CDR3nt: TGTGCCAGCAGCTTTAGCGGGGGGGCTCAGGAGACCCAGTACTTC
CDR3aa: CASSFSGGAQETQYF

v_gene: TRBV19
abundance: many
d_gene: NA
len: 13
j_gene: TRBJ2-2
CDR3nt: TGTGCCAGTACTGTTACGAACACCGGGGAGCTGTTTTTT
CDR3aa: CASTVTNTGELFF

v_gene: TRBV7-6
abundance: many
d_gene: TRBD1
len: 15
j_gene: TRBJ2-7
CDR3nt: TGTGCCAGCAGCTTACACCCGGGACAGATGGACGAGCAGTACTTC
CDR3aa: CASSLHPGQMDEQYF

v_gene: TRBV4-1
abundance: NA
d_gene: NA
len: 14
j_gene: TRBJ2-2
CDR3nt: TGCGCCAGCAGCCAAGTGCACAACACCGGGGAGCTGTTTTTT
CDR3aa: CASSQVHNTGELFF

v_gene: TRBV3-1
abundance: many
d_gene: NA
len: 12
j_gene: TRBJ2-4
CDR3nt: TGTGCCAGCAGCCAAGGGACCTTTCCTCAGTACTTC
CDR3aa: CASSQGTFPQYF

v_gene: TRBV10-2
abundance: few
d_gene: NA
len: 13
j_gene: TRBJ2-3
CDR3nt: TGCGCCAGCAGTCCGACTAGTATAGGTACGCAGTATTTT
CDR3aa: CASSPTSIGTQYF

v_gene: TRBV3-1
abundance: many
d_gene: NA
len: 14
j_gene: TRBJ2-3
CDR3nt: TGTGCCAGCAGCCCACCCGGGGGAGGAGATACGCAGTATTTT
CDR3aa: CASSPPGGGDTQYF